The 28 T cell receptor beta chains given below trace back to one sample, sequenced in a study of blood T cell repertoires in COVID-19. Sequencing used immunoSEQ multiplex PCR; TCRdb keeps in-frame clones, though not all of them. The sample holds about 52,000 clones, more than 75% seen once. The source material was peripheral blood. The receptors originated from a human donor with active COVID-19. The donor label of this sample is uncertain.

The rearrangement links TRBV6-5 to TRBJ1-4, with 7 bases lining up with TRBD1. Germline V gene lookup returns CDR1 MNHEY and CDR2 SVGAGI. V was clipped by 5 bases and J by 6 bases; unmatched bases: 9. The CDR3 extends over 15 amino acids. As DNA, the CDR3 is TGTGCCAGCAGTCTAACGACAGGGAGTTATGAAAAACTGTTTTTT. This gives the protein CASSLTTGSYEKLFF.

The V call is TRBV4-3, the J call TRBJ2-3; no clear D gene. Trimming removed 4 bases from V and 0 bases from J, with 11 bases in between. This CDR3 has 15 residues. CDR1 is LGHNA, CDR2 YSLEER, per germline. This CDR3 is CASSPLVLSTDTQYF. CDR3 nucleotides: TGCGCCAGCAGCCCACTGGTTCTAAGCACAGATACGCAGTATTTT.

This chain uses TRBV19 with TRBJ1-1, with D possibly TRBD1 on 5 matching bases. The CDR3 loop spans 15 amino acids. CDR1 and CDR2 from the germline V gene are LNHDA and SQIVND (reference sequence). V lost 6 bases, J lost 3 bases, and 17 bases lay in between. The CDR3 nucleotides read TGTGCCAGTAGCATCCGGGCCTGGGGGGACACTGAAGCTTTCTTT. Its translation is CASSIRAWGDTEAFF.

The chain combines TRBV18 with TRBJ2-7; 9 bases are a match to TRBD1. Trimming cost V 2 bases and J 4 bases; bases outside gene matches: 6. Germline CDR1 reads KGHSH; CDR2 reads LQKENI. The CDR3 is 15 residues long. CDR3 in DNA: TGTGCCAGCTCACCAATATTGGGACAGGGTTACGAGCAGTACTTC. Translated, it gives CASSPILGQGYEQYF.

The chain couples TRBV15 to TRBJ2-5, with a possible D match to TRBD2 (5 bases). Trimming pared 1 base from V and 2 bases from J, leaving 8 bases between. There are 14 residues in the CDR3. Germline CDR1 is LNHNV and CDR2 is YYDKDF (reference sequence). The DNA of the CDR3 is TGTGCCACCAGCAGAGGGAGGCGGCAAGAGACCCAGTACTTC. The encoded protein is CATSRGRRQETQYF.

There are a few counts of this clone. This chain uses TRBV18 with TRBJ2-5; D is uncertain. Germline V gives CDR1 KGHSH, CDR2 LQKENI. Trimming took 3 bases from V and 5 from J, leaving 7 bases between them. The CDR3 covers 12 residues. The CDR3 here is CASSPSGETQYF. The CDR3 DNA is TGTGCCAGCTCACCGTCCGGTGAGACCCAGTACTTC.

The table lists this clone with a count of one. The chain combines TRBV5-5 with TRBJ1-2; the D is unclear. CDR3 length: 13 amino acids. V was clipped by 4 bases and J by 2 bases, with 9 bases between them. CDR1 and CDR2 (germline): SGHKS, YYEKEE (reference sequence). The CDR3 coding sequence is TGTGCCAGCAGCGCGGGTGCAAACTATGGCTACACCTTC. Translating gives CASSAGANYGYTF.

The CDR3 DNA sequence: TGTGCCAGCAGCTGGTGGAAGGCTAGCGGGGATTCCTACGAGCAGTACTTC. Amino acids: CASSWWKASGDSYEQYF. The chain joins TRBV5-8 to TRBJ2-7; 9 bases align to TRBD2. The length of the CDR3 is 17 residues. V lost 3 bases and J lost 1; bases outside the gene matches: 11. Germline values: CDR1 SGHTS, CDR2 YDEGEE. Supplemented by reference TRBV5-8 and TRBJ2-7, the full variable domain reads EAGVTQSPTHLIKTRGQQATLRCSPISGHTSVYWYQQALGLGLQFLLWYDEGEERNRGNFPPRFSGRQFPNYSSELNVNALELEDSALYLCASSWWKASGDSYEQYFGPGTRLTVT.

The chain employs TRBV28 and TRBJ1-2, with a tentative D call TRBD1 (5 bases). This CDR3 has 13 amino acids. Germline V gene data show CDR1 as MDHEN and CDR2 as SYDVKM. V lost 2 bases and J 3 bases, leaving 7 bases between the germline ends. For the CDR3, the DNA is TGTGCCAGCAGTTTAGTAGGGGACTATGGCTACACCTTC. Amino acids: CASSLVGDYGYTF.

The J gene is TRBJ1-2, the V gene TRBV5-5; the D gene is possibly TRBD1 (6 bases). V lost 0 bases, J lost 3 bases, and 12 bases lay in between. This CDR3 region has 15 residues. The germline gives CDR1 SGHKS, CDR2 YYEKEE (reference sequence). Written as DNA, the CDR3 is TGTGCCAGCAGCTTGGGAGGGGGATCAGACTATGGCTACACCTTC. Amino acids: CASSLGGGSDYGYTF.

This chain links TRBV3-1 (or the pseudogene TRBV3-2) with TRBJ2-1, with TRBD1 matching over 8 bases. With 5 bases clipped from V and 9 bases from J, the junction kept 9 bases outside the gene matches. The CDR3 loop spans 14 amino acids. Germline V gives CDR1 LGHDT, CDR2 YNNKEL (reference sequence). Written as DNA, the CDR3 is TGTGCCAGCAGCGGCGCAGGGGGCAGGGGTGAGCAGTTCTTC. This translates into CASSGAGGRGEQFF.

The chain employs TRBV4-1 and TRBJ1-1; TRBD1 is a possible D gene (6 bases). The germline CDR1 and CDR2 sequences are MGHRA and YSYEKL. The ends were cut back, 1 base at V and 9 bases at J, with 12 bases in the middle. This CDR3 is 13 amino acids long. CDR3 DNA sequence: TGCGCCAGCAGCCAAGTGGACAGACAAAAAGCTTTCTTT. Translated, it gives CASSQVDRQKAFF.

As for this clone: The junction departs from the called germline gene at one end, perhaps through a read error. The V gene is TRBV2, the J gene TRBJ2-7, with D possibly being TRBD1 (6 bases). Germline values: CDR1 SNHLY, CDR2 FYNNEI. CDR3 length equals 11 residues. CDR3 nucleotide sequence: TGTGCCAGCAGTGGACAGGAACCCATGCTCTTC. Its translation is CASSGQEPMLF.

Written as DNA, the CDR3 is TGTGCCAGCAGTCCCACGACAGGGGGCGGCACTGAAGCTTTCTTT. Translating gives CASSPTTGGGTEAFF. The chain is built from TRBV6-5 and TRBJ1-1; 10 positions agree with TRBD1. CDR1 MNHEY and CDR2 SVGAGI come from the germline V gene. The V gene end was trimmed by 5 bases and the J gene end by 4 bases; junction bases not matched to a gene: 7. The CDR3 is 15 residues long.

CDR3 nucleotides: TGTGCCAGCAGCCCGCTTAGGATAGCGGGGGGGCTAAGTGATACGCAGTATTTT. This sequence encodes CASSPLRIAGGLSDTQYF. The V and J genes are TRBV7-2 and TRBJ2-3; 11 nucleotides align to TRBD2. The CDR3 contains 18 residues. V was clipped by 5 bases and J by 6 bases; unmatched bases: 16. Germline assignment: CDR1 SGHTA and CDR2 FQGNSA.

J is TRBJ2-3 and V is TRBV5-6, with D possibly matching TRBD2 (5 bases). Trimming cost V 6 bases and J 12 bases, with 32 bases left between them. From germline, CDR1 is SGHDT and CDR2 YYEEEE. CDR3 length equals 17 residues. Written as DNA, the CDR3 is TGTGCCAGCATCGGAGGCGGTCTTTCTTATCGACACCTCAAACAGTATTTT. It specifies CASIGGGLSYRHLKQYF.

The chain combines TRBV2 with TRBJ2-7, with D tentatively TRBD2 (6 bases). The CDR3 runs to 13 residues. V was clipped by 4 bases and J by 7 bases, with 14 bases between them. Germline CDR1 SNHLY, CDR2 FYNNEI. The CDR3 DNA follows: TGTGCCAGCAGTGCAGGAGGGCTTCGGGAGCAGTACTTC. Amino acid sequence: CASSAGGLREQYF.

This chain joins TRBV6-5 and TRBJ1-2; D is ambiguous. The CDR3 has 15 residues. The ends were cut back, 0 bases at V and 2 bases at J, with 10 bases in the middle. Per germline, CDR1 MNHEY and CDR2 SVGAGI. The CDR3 DNA reads TGTGCCAGCAGTTACTCGACTAGTCCGAACTATGGCTACACCTTC. Protein: CASSYSTSPNYGYTF.

V gene TRBV7-2 combines with J gene TRBJ1-5, with D possibly matching TRBD1 (5 bases). V was trimmed by 2 bases and J by 3 bases, leaving 14 bases between them. Germline loops: CDR1 SGHTA, CDR2 FQGNSA. The CDR3 contains 16 residues. CDR3 sequence: CASSLMGPGVNQPQHF. DNA for the CDR3: TGTGCCAGCAGCTTAATGGGTCCGGGGGTCAATCAGCCCCAGCATTTT.

The V and J genes are TRBV5-5 and TRBJ2-5; 7 positions agree with TRBD2. Germline lookup yields CDR1 SGHKS and CDR2 YYEKEE (reference sequence). The J segment lost 2 bases and the V segment lost 5 bases, leaving 6 bases of the junction unmatched. There are 14 residues in the CDR3. CDR3 bases: TGTGCCAGCAGTCCCGCGGGGGTTCAAGAGACCCAGTACTTC. It translates to CASSPAGVQETQYF.

V gene TRBV5-1 combines with J gene TRBJ2-3; 7 bases line up with TRBD1. The J segment lost 1 base and the V segment lost 0 bases, leaving 5 bases of the junction unmatched. The CDR3 has 16 residues. Germline CDR1 reads SGHRS; CDR2 reads YFSETQ. The CDR3: CASSLAEGAGTDTQYF. The CDR3 DNA reads TGCGCCAGCAGCTTGGCCGAGGGGGCTGGCACAGATACGCAGTATTTT.

This clone has just a few counts. The chain links TRBV19 to TRBJ1-5; 9 bases align to TRBD1. Germline-derived CDR1 and CDR2 are LNHDA and SQIVND (reference sequence). After removal of 4 bases from V and 2 bases from J, the junction contained 6 bases not matched to a gene. This CDR3 region has 16 residues. Here the CDR3 reads CASSSPDRGGNQPQHF. Written as DNA, the CDR3 is TGTGCCAGTAGTAGCCCTGACAGGGGGGGCAATCAGCCCCAGCATTTT.

This clone is a singleton in its sample. The chain uses TRBV4-1 and TRBJ2-3, with TRBD1 matching over 8 bases. The length of the CDR3 is 16 residues. Unmatched junction bases numbered 7, after V lost 2 bases and J lost 3 bases. The germline gives CDR1 MGHRA, CDR2 YSYEKL. CDR3 amino acids: CASSQPGQGGTDTQYF. CDR3 nucleotide sequence: TGCGCCAGCAGCCAACCCGGACAGGGAGGAACAGATACGCAGTATTTT.

The rearrangement joins TRBV6-1 to TRBJ1-1, with 11 bases aligning to TRBD1. The trim removed 4 bases at V and 1 base at J, leaving 5 bases unmatched. This CDR3 has 16 residues. Germline values: CDR1 MNHNS, CDR2 SASEGT. The CDR3 region is CASSGTGGNWNTEAFF. As DNA, the CDR3 is TGTGCCAGCAGTGGGACAGGGGGCAATTGGAACACTGAAGCTTTCTTT.

The chain recombines TRBV6-2 or TRBV6-3 with TRBJ1-2; 8 bases line up with TRBD1. V lost 2 bases, J lost 4 bases, and 3 bases stayed unmatched. The CDR3 runs 14 residues. Germline CDR1 reads MNHEY; CDR2 reads SVGEGT. Written as DNA, the CDR3 is TGTGCCAGCAGTTACGATGGGACAGGCTATGGCTACACCTTC. It yields the protein CASSYDGTGYGYTF.

This clone was recorded only once. This chain connects TRBV15 to TRBJ2-7, with 9 nucleotides matching TRBD1. Per germline, CDR1 LNHNV and CDR2 YYDKDF (reference sequence). There are 15 residues in the CDR3. Losses at the gene ends were 3 bases for V and 2 bases for J; bases not matched to a gene: 5. Here the CDR3 reads CATSRAGTGTYEQYF. The CDR3 DNA reads TGTGCCACCAGCAGGGCCGGGACAGGGACCTACGAGCAGTACTTC.

The chain employs TRBV21-1 and TRBJ2-1; TRBD2 was called by the table and not checked on the DNA. TRBV21-1 is designated a pseudogene. This CDR3 has 20 residues. CDR3 sequence: CASSIKTSGGTPHSYNEQFF. The CDR3 bases are TGTGCCAGCAGCATTAAAACTAGCGGGGGTACTCCTCACTCCTACAATGAGCAGTTCTTC.

The chain links TRBV19 to TRBJ1-5; D remains ambiguous. The V end was cut by 1 base, the J end by 1 base, with 8 bases between. The CDR3 covers 15 residues. In germline, CDR1 is LNHDA, CDR2 SQIVND (reference sequence). This CDR3 reads CASSIGAQSNQPQHF. As DNA, the CDR3 is TGTGCCAGTAGTATAGGGGCACAGAGCAATCAGCCCCAGCATTTT.